Sequencing of this T cell receptor beta chain was carried out in a study of identical twins. Broader study findings: For zero-insertion analyses, partial confounding could come from invariant MAIT and iNKT cells. Less excess twin sharing appeared in beta out-of-frame sequences.

TCRdb processed the 5' RACE reads anew with MiXCR; each CDR3 protein has one entry. The data hold about 730,000 distinct CDR3 sequences, with over 20% observed a single time. Healthy Caucasians, and only they, were the donors. Worth noting for this clonotype: The antigen is undetermined.

Another study also made use of these data, one on T cells expressing NK-cell markers. That source reports: The leading position in the CD3+CD56-NKG2C+ fraction of several donors also went to these clonotypes.

The sequence was obtained from a woman between 18 and 30 years old in good health. Sequenced: PBMCs.

This CDR3 is CASRGLAGPDTQYF. CDR3 nucleotides: TGTGCCAGCAGAGGACTAGCGGGCCCAGATACGCAGTATTTT. This chain uses TRBV6-2 or TRBV6-3 with TRBJ2-3; 11 nucleotides agree with TRBD2. The CDR3 is 14 amino acids. Germline assignment: CDR1 MNHEY and CDR2 SVGEGT. Trimming removed 6 bases from V and 4 bases from J; junction bases left unmatched: 3.